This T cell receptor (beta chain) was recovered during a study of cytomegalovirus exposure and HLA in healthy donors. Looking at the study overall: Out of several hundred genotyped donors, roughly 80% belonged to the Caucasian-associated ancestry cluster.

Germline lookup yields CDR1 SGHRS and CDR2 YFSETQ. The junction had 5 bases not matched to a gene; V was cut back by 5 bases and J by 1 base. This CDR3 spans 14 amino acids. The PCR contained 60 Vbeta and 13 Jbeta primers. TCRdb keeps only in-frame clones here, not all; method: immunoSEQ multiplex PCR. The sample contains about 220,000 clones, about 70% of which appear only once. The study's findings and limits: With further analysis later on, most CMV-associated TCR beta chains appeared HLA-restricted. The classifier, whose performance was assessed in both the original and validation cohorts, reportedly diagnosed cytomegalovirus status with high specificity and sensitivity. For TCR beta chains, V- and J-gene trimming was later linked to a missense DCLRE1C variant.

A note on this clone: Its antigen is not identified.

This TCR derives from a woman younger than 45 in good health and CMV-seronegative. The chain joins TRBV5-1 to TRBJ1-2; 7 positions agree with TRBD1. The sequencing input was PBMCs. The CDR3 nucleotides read TGCGCCAGCAGGTGGGACAGTGATAACTATGGCTACACCTTC. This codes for CASRWDSDNYGYTF.